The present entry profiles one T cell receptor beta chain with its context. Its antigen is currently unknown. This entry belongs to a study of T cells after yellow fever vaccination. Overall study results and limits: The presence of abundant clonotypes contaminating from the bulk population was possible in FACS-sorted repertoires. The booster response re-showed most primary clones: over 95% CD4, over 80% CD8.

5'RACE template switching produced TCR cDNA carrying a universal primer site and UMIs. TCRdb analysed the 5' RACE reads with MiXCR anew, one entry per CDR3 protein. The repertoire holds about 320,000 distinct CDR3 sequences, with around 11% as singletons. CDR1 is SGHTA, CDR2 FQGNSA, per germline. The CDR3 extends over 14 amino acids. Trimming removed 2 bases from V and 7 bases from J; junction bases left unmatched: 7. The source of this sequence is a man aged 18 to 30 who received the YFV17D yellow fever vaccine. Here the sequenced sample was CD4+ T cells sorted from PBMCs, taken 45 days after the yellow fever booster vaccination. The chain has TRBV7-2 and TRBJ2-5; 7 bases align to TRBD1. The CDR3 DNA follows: TGTGCCAGCAGCTTACATCAGGGGGAAGGGACCCAGTACTTC. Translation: CASSLHQGEGTQYF.